This T cell receptor (beta chain) was profiled in a study of beta chain features in type 1 diabetes. Findings and caveats of the study: Patients' naive, central memory and Treg TCRB repertoires seemed closer to one another than those of healthy donors. Here, the possible influence of HLA type (on TCRB rearrangement) remained unresolved.

In this sample, this clone turned up a few times. Its antigen is as yet unknown. cDNA synthesis used the whole RNA isolate, giving expressed TCRB sequences. Produced via immunoSEQ multiplex PCR; TCRdb's table is partial and in-frame only. The table records roughly 370,000 clones, about 15% of them present only once. The sequence was collected from a man aged 25 to 45 in good health. Sequencing input: naive CD4+ T cells from blood.

The CDR3 region has the DNA TGTGCCAGCAGTTACTCCCCAGGGTGGGGCAATGAGCAGTTCTTC. It translates to CASSYSPGWGNEQFF. This rearrangement joins TRBV6-5 to TRBJ2-1; TRBD1 is a possible D gene (5 bases). Germline V CDR1 and CDR2: MNHEY, SVGAGI. Trimming cost V 0 bases and J 6 bases, with 12 bases left between them. The CDR3 has 15 amino acids.